This T cell receptor beta chain originates from a study of T-cell reconstitution after alpha-beta-depleted transplantation in children. Study results and limitations: A year had passed since transplant, and T-cell counts and diversity by then came mostly from newly produced T cells.

Unique molecular identifiers tagged the TCRbeta library. TCRdb re-called the PCR reads through MiXCR, storing one row per CDR3 protein. The profile shows about 980,000 distinct CDR3 sequences, roughly 29% of them singletons. As concerns this clonotype: Its antigen is currently unknown.

The receptor was isolated from a boy younger than two who had a stem cell transplant for SCID, so the T cells may come from the graft donor. Sequencing used PBMCs, mostly from graft donor cells, obtained 360 days after TCRalphabeta/CD19-depleted stem cell transplant.

This chain's CDR3 is CASRGYVGGSEAFF. CDR3 nucleotide sequence: TGTGCCAGCAGGGGATATGTGGGTGGGTCTGAAGCTTTCTTT. This chain connects TRBV2 to TRBJ1-1; no clear D gene. The V and J ends lost 6 bases and 6 bases respectively, with 17 bases between them. The CDR3 consists of 14 residues. Germline assignment: CDR1 SNHLY and CDR2 FYNNEI.